Included here is one T cell receptor beta chain sequence, with context. The data belong to a study of blood T cell repertoires in COVID-19. The protocol was immunoSEQ multiplex PCR, while the TCRdb copy is restricted to in-frame clones and leaves out a portion. The sample lists 250,000 or so clones; 65% to 85% were seen once. The CDR3 is 17 residues long. Germline CDR1 reads KGHDR; CDR2 reads SFDVKD. With 2 bases clipped from V and 4 bases from J, the junction kept 7 bases outside the gene matches. The chain uses TRBV24-1 and TRBJ2-1; TRBD1 agrees at 10 bases. The sequence was collected from a middle-aged woman who had recovered from COVID-19. Sample: peripheral blood. CDR3 DNA: TGTGCCACCAGTGATTGGGAGGGACAGGGGCTTTACAATGAGCAGTTCTTC. It codes for CATSDWEGQGLYNEQFF.